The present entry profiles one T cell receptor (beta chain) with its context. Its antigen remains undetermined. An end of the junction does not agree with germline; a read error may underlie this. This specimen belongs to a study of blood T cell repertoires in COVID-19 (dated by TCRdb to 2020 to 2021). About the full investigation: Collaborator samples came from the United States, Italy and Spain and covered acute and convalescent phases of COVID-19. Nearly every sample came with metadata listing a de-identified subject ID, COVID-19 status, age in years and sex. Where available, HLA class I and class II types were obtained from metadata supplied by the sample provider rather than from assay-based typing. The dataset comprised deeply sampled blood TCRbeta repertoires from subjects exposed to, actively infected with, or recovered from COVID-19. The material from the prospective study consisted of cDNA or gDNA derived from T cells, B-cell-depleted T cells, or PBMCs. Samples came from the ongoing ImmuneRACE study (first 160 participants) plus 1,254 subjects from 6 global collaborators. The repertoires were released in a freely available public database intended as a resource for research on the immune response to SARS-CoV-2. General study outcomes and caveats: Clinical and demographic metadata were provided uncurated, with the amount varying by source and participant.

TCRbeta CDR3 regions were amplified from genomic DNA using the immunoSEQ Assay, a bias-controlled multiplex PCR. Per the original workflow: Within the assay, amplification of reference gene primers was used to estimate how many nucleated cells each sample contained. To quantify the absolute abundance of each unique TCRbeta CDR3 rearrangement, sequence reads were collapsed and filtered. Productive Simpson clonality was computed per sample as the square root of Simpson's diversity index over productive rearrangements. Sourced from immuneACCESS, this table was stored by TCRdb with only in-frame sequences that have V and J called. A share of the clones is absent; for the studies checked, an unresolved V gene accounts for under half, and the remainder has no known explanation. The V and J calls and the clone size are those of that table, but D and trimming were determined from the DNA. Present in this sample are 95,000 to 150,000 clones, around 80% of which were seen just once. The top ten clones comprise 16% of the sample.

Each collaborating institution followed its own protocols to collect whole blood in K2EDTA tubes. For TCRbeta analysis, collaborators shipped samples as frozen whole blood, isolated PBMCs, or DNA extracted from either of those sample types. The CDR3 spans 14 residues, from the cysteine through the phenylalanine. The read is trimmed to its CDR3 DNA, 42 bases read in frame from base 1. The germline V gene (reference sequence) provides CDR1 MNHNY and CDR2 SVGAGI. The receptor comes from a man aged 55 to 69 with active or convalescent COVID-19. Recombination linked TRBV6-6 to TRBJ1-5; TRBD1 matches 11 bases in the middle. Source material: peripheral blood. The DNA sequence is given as TGTGCCAGCAGCAGGACAGGGGGCAAACAGCCCCAGCATTTT. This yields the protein CASSRTGGKQPQHF.